This entry lists 13 T cell receptor beta chains sequenced from one sample in a study of cytomegalovirus exposure and HLA in healthy donors. The PCR had 60 Vbeta and 13 Jbeta primers. Produced via immunoSEQ multiplex PCR; TCRdb's table is partial and in-frame only. The sample carries about 150,000 clones, about 68% recorded once. The sequenced material came from PBMCs. The receptors originated from a man under 40 in good health and CMV-seronegative.

The chain's CDR3 is CASSLTGRLQETQYF. CDR3 nucleotides: TGTGCCAGCAGCTTGACAGGGCGACTGCAAGAGACCCAGTACTTC. The chain links TRBV7-2 to TRBJ2-5; 7 bases agree with TRBD1. Per the germline V gene, CDR1 is SGHTA and CDR2 is FQGNSA. V gave up 3 bases and J gave up 2 bases; unmatched junction bases: 6. This CDR3 contains 15 residues.

The chain uses TRBV2 and TRBJ2-1; weak D call: TRBD2 (7 bases). Germline-derived CDR1 and CDR2 are SNHLY and FYNNEI. There are 16 residues in the CDR3. Trimming took 6 bases from V and 0 from J, leaving 15 bases between them. This CDR3 reads CASRPTGGPSYNEQFF. DNA for the CDR3: TGTGCCAGCAGGCCCACGGGGGGCCCCTCCTACAATGAGCAGTTCTTC.

V usage is TRBV18 and J usage is TRBJ2-5; TRBD2 matches 8 bases. Germline-derived CDR1 and CDR2 are KGHSH and LQKENI. This CDR3 comprises 13 residues. J gave up 9 bases and V 3 bases, and 6 bases lay outside the gene matches. Here the CDR3 reads CASSPTREGAQYF. In DNA, the CDR3 is TGTGCCAGCTCACCTACCCGGGAGGGGGCCCAGTACTTC.

This sequence joins TRBV27 and TRBJ2-1; 14 bases are shared with TRBD2. V lost 5 bases to trimming and J lost 5 bases; unmatched junction nucleotides: 5. This CDR3 spans 16 amino acids. CDR1 and CDR2 (germline): MNHEY, SMNVEV (reference sequence). Written as DNA, the CDR3 is TGTGCCAGCAGTCCGCGGACTAGCGGGGGGAACAATGAGCAGTTCTTC. It codes for CASSPRTSGGNNEQFF.

This clone was observed a single time. V usage is TRBV5-4 and J usage is TRBJ2-5, with D hard to call. The CDR3 spans 13 residues. The V and J ends lost 4 bases and 2 bases respectively, with 9 bases between them. CDR1 is SGHNT, CDR2 YYREEE, per germline (reference sequence). This CDR3 reads CASSLTLQETQYF. The DNA for the CDR3 is TGTGCCAGCAGCCTGACTCTTCAAGAGACCCAGTACTTC.

The chain couples TRBV6-5 to TRBJ1-4; 7 bases line up with TRBD1. CDR3 length: 15 amino acids. CDR1 and CDR2 (germline): MNHEY, SVGAGI. V lost 2 bases and J lost 3; bases outside the gene matches: 3. The CDR3 DNA reads TGTGCCAGCAGTTACCAGGGGGTGGCTAATGAAAAACTGTTTTTT. Amino acid sequence: CASSYQGVANEKLFF.

This sequence joins TRBV10-3 and TRBJ2-2; 9 bases are a match to TRBD1. Germline V gene sequence: CDR1 ENHRY, CDR2 SYGVKD. This CDR3 contains 15 residues. The J segment lost 2 bases and the V segment lost 6 bases, leaving 4 bases of the junction unmatched. This chain's CDR3 is CAISITGGNTGELFF. Written as DNA, the CDR3 is TGTGCCATCAGCATTACAGGGGGCAACACCGGGGAGCTGTTTTTT.

This sequence joins TRBV29-1 and TRBJ2-7, with D unclear. CDR1 SQVTM and CDR2 ANQGSEA come from the germline V gene. The CDR3 length is 13 residues. V lost 0 bases and J 0 bases, leaving 6 bases between the germline ends. The CDR3 coding sequence is TGCAGCGTTGAAGATTCAGTCTCCTACGAGCAGTACTTC. Its translation: CSVEDSVSYEQYF.

V gene TRBV5-1 combines with J gene TRBJ2-1; the match to TRBD1 covers 9 bases. V trimming: 4 bases; J trimming: 0 bases; junction bases outside the gene matches: 5. This CDR3 has 16 residues. From germline, CDR1 is SGHRS and CDR2 YFSETQ. The CDR3 DNA sequence: TGCGCCAGCAGCGGCGGGACAGGGAGCTCCTACAATGAGCAGTTCTTC. Translated, it gives CASSGGTGSSYNEQFF.

The chain couples TRBV6-5 to TRBJ2-7; TRBD2 might be the D (7 bases). Germline CDR1 and CDR2: MNHEY and SVGAGI. The V end lost 6 bases, the J end lost 3 bases, and 15 bases lay between the germline ends. CDR3 length equals 14 residues. This chain's CDR3 is CASSPGGLYYEQYF. For the CDR3, the DNA is TGTGCCAGCAGCCCCGGGGGGCTATACTACGAGCAGTACTTC.

This clone was detected only once. This chain connects TRBV19 to TRBJ2-7; 9 bases align to TRBD1. The CDR3 spans 14 residues. Per the germline V gene, CDR1 is LNHDA and CDR2 is SQIVND (reference sequence). V lost 10 bases, J lost 1 base, and 8 bases stayed unmatched. The CDR3 is CATSEQGASYEQYF. The CDR3 DNA sequence: TGTGCCACTTCGGAACAGGGGGCTTCCTACGAGCAGTACTTC.

This chain uses TRBV11-3 with TRBJ2-7; 10 nucleotides line up with TRBD1. The V gene end was trimmed by 4 bases and the J gene end by 6 bases; junction bases not matched to a gene: 3. Germline CDR1 is SGHNT and CDR2 is YENEEA. CDR3 size: 13 residues. In nucleotides, the CDR3 is TGTGCCAGCAGCTGGGACAGGGGAGCCGAGCAGTACTTC. Amino acids: CASSWDRGAEQYF. The full variable domain, rest sourced from reference TRBV11-3 and TRBJ2-7, is EAGVVQSPRYKIIEKKQPVAFWCNPISGHNTLYWYLQNLGQGPELLIRYENEEAVDDSQLPKDRFSAERLKGVDSTLKIQPAELGDSAVYLCASSWDRGAEQYFGPGTRLTVT.

This clone occurred a few times. The CDR3 coding sequence is TGCGCCAGCAACAGGGACAATGCGGAGACCCAGTACTTC. The encoded protein is CASNRDNAETQYF. The V and J genes are TRBV5-1 and TRBJ2-5; a possible D gene is TRBD1 (6 bases). CDR3 length equals 13 residues. Germline assignment: CDR1 SGHRS and CDR2 YFSETQ. V shed 6 bases and J shed 5 bases, with 14 bases lying between them.